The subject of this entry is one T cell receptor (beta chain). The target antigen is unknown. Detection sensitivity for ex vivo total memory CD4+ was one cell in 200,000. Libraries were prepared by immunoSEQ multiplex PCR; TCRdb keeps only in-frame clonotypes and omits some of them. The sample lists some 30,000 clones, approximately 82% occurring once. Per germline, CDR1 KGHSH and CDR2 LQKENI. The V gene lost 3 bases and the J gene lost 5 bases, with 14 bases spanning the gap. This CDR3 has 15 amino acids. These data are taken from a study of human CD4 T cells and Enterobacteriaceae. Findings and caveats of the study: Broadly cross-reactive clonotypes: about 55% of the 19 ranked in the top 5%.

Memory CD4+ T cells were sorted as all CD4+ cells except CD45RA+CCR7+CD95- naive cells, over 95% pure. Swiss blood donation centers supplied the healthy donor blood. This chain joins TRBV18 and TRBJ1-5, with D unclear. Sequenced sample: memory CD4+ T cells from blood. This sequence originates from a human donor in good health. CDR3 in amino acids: CASSPRVGDDQPQHF. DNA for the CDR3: TGTGCCAGCTCACCCCGGGTGGGTGATGATCAGCCCCAGCATTTT.